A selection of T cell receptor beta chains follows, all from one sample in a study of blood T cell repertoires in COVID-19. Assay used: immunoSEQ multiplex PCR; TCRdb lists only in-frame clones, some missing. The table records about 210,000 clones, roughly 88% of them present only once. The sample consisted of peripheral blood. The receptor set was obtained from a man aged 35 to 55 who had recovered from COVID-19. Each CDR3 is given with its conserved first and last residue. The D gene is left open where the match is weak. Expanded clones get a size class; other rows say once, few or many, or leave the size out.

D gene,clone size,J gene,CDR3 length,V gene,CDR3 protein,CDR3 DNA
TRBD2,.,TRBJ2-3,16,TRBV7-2,CASSFRTSGPTDTQYF,TGTGCCAGCAGCTTTAGGACTAGCGGACCCACAGATACGCAGTATTTT
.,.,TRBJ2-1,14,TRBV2,CASSGRAGYNEQFF,TGTGCCAGCAGTGGGAGGGCAGGATACAATGAGCAGTTCTTC
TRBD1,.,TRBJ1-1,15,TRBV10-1,CASSESRTGVTEAFF,TGCGCCAGCAGTGAGTCCCGGACAGGGGTGACTGAAGCTTTCTTT
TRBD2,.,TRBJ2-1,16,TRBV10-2,CASSVERGAPYNEQFF,TGCGCCAGCAGTGTGGAGCGGGGGGCCCCCTACAATGAGCAGTTCTTC
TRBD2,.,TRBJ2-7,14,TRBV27,CASSFYSGEYEQYF,TGTGCCAGCAGTTTCTATAGCGGGGAATACGAGCAGTACTTC
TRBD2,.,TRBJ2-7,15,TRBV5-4,CASSSTGTSGYEQYF,TGTGCCAGCAGCTCCACCGGGACTAGCGGGTACGAGCAGTACTTC
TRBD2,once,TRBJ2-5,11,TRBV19,CATASGETQYF,TGTGCTACAGCTAGCGGGGAGACCCAGTACTTC
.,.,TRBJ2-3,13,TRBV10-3,CATRVDPTDTQYF,TGTGCCACTCGGGTCGACCCCACAGATACGCAGTATTTT
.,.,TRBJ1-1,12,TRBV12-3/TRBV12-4,CASSFGNTEAFF,TGTGCCAGCAGTTTCGGGAACACTGAAGCTTTCTTT
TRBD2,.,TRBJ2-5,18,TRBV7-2,CASSYKTGSGGHQETQYF,TGTGCCAGCAGCTACAAAACCGGCAGCGGGGGGCATCAAGAGACCCAGTACTTC
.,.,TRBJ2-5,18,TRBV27,CASSFMGLGSGTKETQYF,TGTGCCAGCAGTTTCATGGGGCTGGGCAGTGGGACAAAGGAGACCCAGTACTTC
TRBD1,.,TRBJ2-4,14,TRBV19,CASSPRTGGFIQYF,TGTGCCAGTAGCCCGAGGACAGGGGGATTCATTCAGTACTTC
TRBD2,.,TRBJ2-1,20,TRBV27,CASSSLLRWASGRAVNEQFF,TGTGCCAGCAGTTCACTCCTACGTTGGGCTAGCGGGAGGGCGGTAAATGAGCAGTTCTTC
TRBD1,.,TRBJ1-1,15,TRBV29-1,CSVPGTGGRNTEAFF,TGCAGCGTACCTGGGACAGGGGGCAGAAACACTGAAGCTTTCTTT